Presented here are 32 T cell receptor beta chains from one specimen sequenced in a study of blood T cell repertoires in COVID-19. Data came from immunoSEQ multiplex PCR; TCRdb stores just in-frame clones and leaves some out. The sample has about 320,000 clones, over 75% seen once; the top ten hold roughly 7%. The material sequenced was peripheral blood. These receptor sequences come from a human donor in a cohort sampled during active COVID-19.

Concerning this clone itself: The same CDR3 is also encoded by other DNA sequences in this sample. The chain couples TRBV27 to TRBJ2-7, with a tentative D call TRBD1 (5 bases). Trimming shortened V by 2 bases and J by 2 bases, and 7 bases separated the two germline ends. Germline-derived CDR1 and CDR2 are MNHEY and SMNVEV (reference sequence). The CDR3 is 13 amino acids. This chain's CDR3 is CASSLTGTYEQYF. The DNA for the CDR3 is TGTGCCAGCAGTTTAACAGGTACCTACGAGCAGTACTTC.

The chain joins TRBV5-1 to TRBJ2-7; possible D gene TRBD1, 6 bases. Germline V gene data show CDR1 as SGHRS and CDR2 as YFSETQ. The CDR3 sequence is 15 residues long. V lost 2 bases and J 7 bases, leaving 19 bases between the germline ends. The chain's CDR3 is CASSLPRTAQEEQYF. The CDR3 DNA reads as TGCGCCAGCAGCTTACCCAGGACAGCCCAGGAGGAGCAGTACTTC. Full variable domain (outside the CDR3, taken from reference TRBV5-1 and TRBJ2-7): KAGVTQTPRYLIKTRGQQVTLSCSPISGHRSVSWYQQTPGQGLQFLFEYFSETQRNKGNFPGRFSGRQFSNSRSEMNVSTLELGDSALYLCASSLPRTAQEEQYFGPGTRLTVT.

The chain carries TRBV7-8 and TRBJ1-1, with D perhaps TRBD1 (5 bases). CDR1 SGHVS and CDR2 FQNEAQ come from the germline V gene. The V end lost 4 bases, the J end lost 1 base, and 13 bases lay between the germline ends. The CDR3 is 15 residues long. The CDR3 nucleotides are TGTGCCAGCAGCTCGCCAGGGATGGGGAACACTGAAGCTTTCTTT. As protein: CASSSPGMGNTEAFF.

The rearrangement links TRBV27 to TRBJ1-4; 9 positions match TRBD1. Germline V gene sequence: CDR1 MNHEY, CDR2 SMNVEV (reference sequence). There are 15 residues in the CDR3. V shed 6 bases, J shed 7 bases, and the junction held 9 bases outside the gene matches. CDR3 nucleotides: TGTGCCAGCAGACCACTACAGGGGGCGGTTGAAAAACTGTTTTTT. Translation: CASRPLQGAVEKLFF.

This chain connects TRBV5-1 to TRBJ2-7, with 12 bases that match TRBD2. Germline loops: CDR1 SGHRS, CDR2 YFSETQ. Trimming cost V 3 bases and J 3 bases; bases outside gene matches: 4. The CDR3 runs 15 residues. CDR3 sequence reads: CASSWLAGGNYEQYF. DNA for the CDR3: TGCGCCAGCAGCTGGCTAGCGGGGGGGAACTACGAGCAGTACTTC.

CDR3 nucleotides: TGTGCCAGCAGCCAACGTCTCCGTACCTACGAGCAGTACTTC. As protein: CASSQRLRTYEQYF. The chain carries TRBV3-1 (or the pseudogene TRBV3-2) and TRBJ2-7; no definite D call. This CDR3 spans 14 amino acids. Germline CDR1 LGHDT, CDR2 YNNKEL (reference sequence). V was shortened by 2 bases and J by 2 bases, with 10 bases between the two germline ends.

The rearrangement uses TRBV4-1 and TRBJ1-6, with a tentative D call TRBD1 (6 bases). Deletions cut 7 bases from V and 8 bases from J, with 12 bases between. Germline assignment: CDR1 MGHRA and CDR2 YSYEKL. The CDR3 length is 13 residues. CDR3 nucleotides: TGCGCCAGCAAGGCGGGGGGGCATTCACCCCTCCACTTT. It specifies CASKAGGHSPLHF.

This sequence joins TRBV7-3 and TRBJ1-1; 8 bases are shared with TRBD1. Germline V gene lookup returns CDR1 SGHTA and CDR2 FQGTGA. Germline trimming cut 5 bases from V and 4 bases from J; bases unmatched to any gene: 6. This CDR3 comprises 14 residues. CDR3 loop: CASSKYGTGTEAFF. CDR3 bases: TGTGCCAGCAGCAAGTACGGGACAGGCACTGAAGCTTTCTTT.

This clone was picked up one time. This sequence joins TRBV7-6 and TRBJ2-7; a weak D match, TRBD1 (6 bases). This CDR3 contains 19 residues. Germline V gene lookup returns CDR1 SGHVS and CDR2 FNYEAQ. V gave up 1 base and J gave up 0 bases, with 22 bases separating them. CDR3 region: CASSLGPGAGPHTSYEQYF. DNA for the CDR3: TGTGCCAGCAGCTTAGGTCCAGGGGCAGGCCCTCACACCTCCTACGAGCAGTACTTC.

The chain has TRBV11-2 and TRBJ1-4, with D maybe TRBD1 (5 bases). Deletions cut 0 bases from V and 12 bases from J, with 8 bases between. The CDR3 sequence is 12 residues long. The germline gives CDR1 SGHAT, CDR2 FQNNGV. The CDR3 spells CASSLDPGELFF. CDR3 coding DNA: TGTGCCAGCAGCTTAGATCCGGGGGAACTGTTTTTT.

This clone was observed once. The chain carries TRBV27 and TRBJ1-1; 8 nucleotides agree with TRBD1. Germline V CDR1 and CDR2: MNHEY, SMNVEV (reference sequence). V dropped 4 bases and J dropped 10; count of bases not matched to a gene: 5. The CDR3 sequence is 12 residues long. CDR3 residues: CASSSTGEAAFF. In DNA form, the CDR3 reads TGTGCCAGCAGTTCGACAGGGGAGGCAGCTTTCTTT.

The chain is built from TRBV14 and TRBJ1-3; D ambiguous. V dropped 4 bases and J dropped 5 bases, with 15 bases sitting between them. This CDR3 is built from 15 residues. From germline, CDR1 is SGHDN and CDR2 FVKESK. Written as DNA, the CDR3 is TGTGCCAGCAGCCCGACCGAGGCTCCCCGAAACACCATATATTTT. It codes for CASSPTEAPRNTIYF.

The chain recombines TRBV6-5 with TRBJ2-7; a weak D match, TRBD2 (5 bases). The CDR3 extends over 12 amino acids. Deletions cut 9 bases from V and 2 bases from J, with 11 bases between. Germline CDR1 is MNHEY and CDR2 is SVGAGI. The CDR3 DNA reads as TGTGCCAGTCGTCGGGGAACCTACGAGCAGTACTTC. It translates to CASRRGTYEQYF.

This chain connects TRBV28 to TRBJ2-5; 12 bases line up with TRBD2. The CDR3 is made up of 15 amino acids. Trimming cost V 6 bases and J 4 bases; bases outside gene matches: 6. The germline V gene has CDR1 MDHEN and CDR2 SYDVKM. The CDR3 DNA reads as TGTGCCAGCAGGTCTAGCGGGGGGGCAAGAGAGACCCAGTACTTC. Protein: CASRSSGGARETQYF.

The chain is built from TRBV5-4 and TRBJ2-2; maybe TRBD1 (7 bases). The CDR3 totals 15 residues. Germline lookup yields CDR1 SGHNT and CDR2 YYREEE (reference sequence). Trimming removed 0 bases from V and 6 bases from J, with 12 bases in between. The CDR3 nucleotides are TGTGCCAGCAGCTTGGGAGACAGGGAGGCCGGGGAGCTGTTTTTT. This translates into CASSLGDREAGELFF.

This sequence joins TRBV27 and TRBJ2-1; 8 nucleotides match TRBD1. J lost 6 bases, V lost 7 bases, and 8 bases had no gene match. CDR1 MNHEY and CDR2 SMNVEV come from the germline V gene (reference sequence). This CDR3 spans 14 amino acids. This chain's CDR3 is CASKAGGSSNEQFF. In DNA form, the CDR3 reads TGTGCCAGCAAGGCAGGGGGCAGTAGCAATGAGCAGTTCTTC.

The chain employs TRBV7-3 and TRBJ1-1; TRBD1 matches 7 bases. The CDR3 loop spans 15 amino acids. Germline loops: CDR1 SGHTA, CDR2 FQGTGA. V gave up 5 bases and J gave up 4 bases; unmatched junction bases: 10. Written as DNA, the CDR3 is TGTGCCAGCAGCCCATCCCCCGGGACAGTCACTGAAGCTTTCTTT. It codes for CASSPSPGTVTEAFF.

The chain recombines TRBV2 with TRBJ1-2, with 7 bases identical to TRBD1. The CDR3 is 12 amino acids. In germline, CDR1 is SNHLY, CDR2 FYNNEI. With V trimmed by 10 bases and J by 8 bases, 10 bases remained unmatched. Written as DNA, the CDR3 is TGTGCCATCTCAGACAGGGTGAACGGCTACACCTTC. It is translated as CAISDRVNGYTF.

The gene calls are TRBV20-1 and TRBJ1-1, with no clear D. In germline, CDR1 is DFQATT, CDR2 SNEGSKA (reference sequence). There are 11 residues in the CDR3. V was cut by 0 bases and J by 8 bases, with 7 bases left in between. The CDR3 loop is CSARDAEEAFF. DNA of the CDR3: TGCAGTGCTAGAGATGCGGAGGAAGCTTTCTTT.

The J gene is TRBJ2-7, the V gene TRBV6-5, with 10 bases lining up with TRBD1. This CDR3 has 14 residues. V lost 5 bases, J lost 3 bases, and 4 bases stayed unmatched. Germline lookup yields CDR1 MNHEY and CDR2 SVGAGI. The CDR3 DNA is TGTGCCAGCAGTAGACAGGGGGCGGTCTACGAGCAGTACTTC. Protein: CASSRQGAVYEQYF.

The chain combines TRBV20-1 with TRBJ2-7; D might be TRBD2 (6 bases). Germline CDR1 is DFQATT and CDR2 is SNEGSKA (reference sequence). The CDR3 has 16 amino acids. The germline V and J ends were trimmed by 3 bases and 2 bases, with 20 bases remaining between them. CDR3 protein: CSASMSRRGSTYEQYF. DNA for the CDR3: TGCAGTGCTAGTATGAGTAGGCGGGGCTCCACCTACGAGCAGTACTTC.

The gene calls are TRBV6-5 and TRBJ2-2; 8 bases map to TRBD1. This CDR3 contains 14 residues. CDR1 and CDR2 from the germline V gene are MNHEY and SVGAGI. The V segment lost 6 bases and the J segment 1 base; nucleotides outside the gene matches: 1. The CDR3 protein is CASRGQVNTGELFF. CDR3 DNA: TGTGCCAGCAGGGGACAGGTGAACACCGGGGAGCTGTTTTTT.

In this sample, this clone turned up many times. The V gene is TRBV4-2, the J gene TRBJ1-2, with D perhaps matching TRBD1 (6 bases). V lost 1 base, J lost 6 bases, and 15 bases lay in between. Looked up from germline, CDR1 is LGHNA and CDR2 is YNFKEQ. CDR3 size: 15 residues. CDR3 nucleotides: TGTGCCAGCAGCCAAGTTGGTGGGGGCGTGGATGGCTACACCTTC. Protein: CASSQVGGGVDGYTF.

This rearrangement joins TRBV2 to TRBJ1-5; D is possibly TRBD1 (5 bases). The V and J ends lost 4 bases and 5 bases respectively, with 15 bases between them. CDR1 and CDR2 (germline): SNHLY, FYNNEI. This CDR3 region has 15 residues. The DNA of the CDR3 is TGTGCCAGCAGTGGGGGACTCTCTCCCCATCAGCCCCAGCATTTT. Its protein is CASSGGLSPHQPQHF.

V gene TRBV5-8 combines with J gene TRBJ2-3; 14 positions match TRBD2. CDR1 is SGHTS, CDR2 YDEGEE, per germline. The V and J ends lost 4 bases and 4 bases, in that order; junction bases with no gene match: 8. The CDR3 consists of 17 residues. Here the CDR3 reads CASSVQTSGGVPDTQYF. CDR3 DNA: TGTGCCAGCAGCGTGCAGACTAGCGGGGGGGTACCAGATACGCAGTATTTT.

This clone showed up just once. The chain has TRBV23-1 and TRBJ1-1; D may be TRBD1 (6 bases). TRBV23-1 is sorted into the ORF group, with uncertain function. CDR3 length: 16 amino acids. V lost 3 bases and J 2 bases, leaving 16 bases between the germline ends. The DNA for the CDR3 is TGCGCCAGCAGTCACCTGTTACAGGGTTTAAACACTGAAGCTTTCTTT. Residues: CASSHLLQGLNTEAFF.

V is TRBV4-1 and J is TRBJ2-1; maybe TRBD1 (5 bases). There are 17 residues in the CDR3. Germline V gives CDR1 MGHRA, CDR2 YSYEKL. V shed 2 bases and J shed 3 bases, with 17 bases lying between them. This chain's CDR3 is CASSQFQDTSYYNEQFF. The CDR3 DNA sequence: TGCGCCAGCAGCCAATTTCAGGACACCTCTTACTACAATGAGCAGTTCTTC.

This rearrangement joins TRBV19 to TRBJ2-2; 8 bases are a match to TRBD2. The CDR3 loop spans 17 amino acids. Germline V gene data show CDR1 as LNHDA and CDR2 as SQIVND (reference sequence). V shed 2 bases, J shed 4 bases, and the junction held 9 bases outside the gene matches. Written as DNA, the CDR3 is TGTGCCAGTAGTATATTAGCGGGACTAGATCTCACCGGGGAGCTGTTTTTT. Its translation is CASSILAGLDLTGELFF.

This clone is a singleton in its sample. The V and J genes are TRBV6-5 and TRBJ1-3, with D hard to call. The V end was cut by 5 bases, the J end by 4 bases, with 15 bases between. This CDR3 is built from 15 residues. Looked up from germline, CDR1 is MNHEY and CDR2 is SVGAGI. CDR3 region: CASSRERHPGNTIYF. Here the CDR3 DNA reads TGTGCCAGCAGTCGGGAACGACACCCCGGAAACACCATATATTTT.

The chain links TRBV5-1 to TRBJ2-4, with 7 bases identical to TRBD1. Germline loops: CDR1 SGHRS, CDR2 YFSETQ. The CDR3 covers 16 residues. V gave up 4 bases and J gave up 5 bases; unmatched junction bases: 12. CDR3 amino acids: CASSRFGGDSQNIQYF. The CDR3 DNA is TGCGCCAGCAGCCGATTTGGTGGGGACAGCCAAAACATTCAGTACTTC.

This chain joins TRBV19 and TRBJ2-7; 9 positions match TRBD1. This CDR3 region has 14 residues. V was pared by 3 bases and J by 5 bases, with 5 bases of the junction left unmatched. The germline V gene encodes CDR1 LNHDA and CDR2 SQIVND (reference sequence). CDR3 in DNA: TGTGCCAGTAGTATTGCACAGGGGGCAGACGAGCAGTACTTC. This gives the protein CASSIAQGADEQYF.

This CDR3 reads CASGPRSGGPGNEQFF. CDR3 nucleotide sequence: TGTGCTAGTGGTCCACGTAGCGGGGGGCCCGGGAATGAGCAGTTCTTC. The rearrangement links TRBV12-5 to TRBJ2-1; TRBD2 matches 10 bases. Per the germline V gene, CDR1 is LGHNT and CDR2 is FRNRAP. This CDR3 is 16 amino acids long. V trimming: 5 bases; J trimming: 7 bases; junction bases outside the gene matches: 11.